This TCR beta chain originates from a study of blood T cell repertoires in COVID-19. Background on the study: The United States, Italy and Spain supplied acute and convalescent COVID-19 samples.

CDR3 length: 14 residues. CDR1 is LGHNA, CDR2 YSLEER, per germline. V lost 0 bases and J 10 bases, leaving 13 bases between the germline ends. Everyone who took part was about 18 to 90 years old, and they came from 24 US areas. Authors' analysis steps: Reference gene primer amplification gave nucleated cell count estimates. Profiled with immunoSEQ multiplex PCR; TCRdb holds only in-frame clones, not every one. That table is the source of V, J and clone size, and D and trimming were worked out from the DNA. The data show about 220,000 clones, 65% to 85% seen once. The clonotype was recovered from a woman in her fifties or sixties who had recovered from COVID-19. The V call is TRBV4-3, the J call TRBJ2-1, with TRBD2 as a possible D gene (7 bases). The sequenced sample was PBMCs or T cells enriched from blood (not recorded which). Here the CDR3 reads CASSQDWGGREQFF. Here the CDR3 DNA reads TGCGCCAGCAGCCAAGATTGGGGGGGCCGGGAGCAGTTCTTC.